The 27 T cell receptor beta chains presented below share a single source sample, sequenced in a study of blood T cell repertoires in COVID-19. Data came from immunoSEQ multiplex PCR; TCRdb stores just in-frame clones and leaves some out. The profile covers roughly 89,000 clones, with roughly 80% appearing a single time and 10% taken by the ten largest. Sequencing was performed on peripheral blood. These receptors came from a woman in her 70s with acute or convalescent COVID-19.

In DNA form, the CDR3 reads TGTGCCAGCAGTCCTACAGGGGGAAGGGAGCAGTACTTC. Translated, it gives CASSPTGGREQYF. V and J are TRBV28 and TRBJ2-7, with 8 bases fitting TRBD1. Germline trimming cut 5 bases from V and 7 bases from J; bases unmatched to any gene: 7. The CDR3 loop spans 13 amino acids. Germline assignment: CDR1 MDHEN and CDR2 SYDVKM.

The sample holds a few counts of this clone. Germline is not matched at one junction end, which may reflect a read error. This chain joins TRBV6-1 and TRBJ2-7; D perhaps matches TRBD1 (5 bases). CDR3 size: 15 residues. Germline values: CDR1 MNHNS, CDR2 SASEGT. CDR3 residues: CASREGAGKTYEQYF. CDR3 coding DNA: TGTGCCAGCAGGGAAGGGGCAGGGAAGACCTACGAGCAGTACTTC.

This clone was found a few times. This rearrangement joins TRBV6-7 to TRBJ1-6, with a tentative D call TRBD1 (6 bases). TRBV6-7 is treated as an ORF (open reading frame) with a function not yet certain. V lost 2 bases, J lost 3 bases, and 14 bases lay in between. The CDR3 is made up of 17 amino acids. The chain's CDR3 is CASSYTSPRGYNSPLHF. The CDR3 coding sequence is TGTGCCAGCAGTTACACCTCCCCCAGGGGCTATAATTCACCCCTCCACTTT.

The CDR3 spells CASSFLVASGRNEQFF. DNA for the CDR3: TGTGCCAGCAGTTTTTTGGTCGCTAGCGGGAGGAATGAGCAGTTCTTC. J is TRBJ2-1 and V is TRBV28; 11 bases match TRBD2. Looked up from germline, CDR1 is MDHEN and CDR2 is SYDVKM. V gave up 3 bases and J gave up 7 bases; unmatched junction bases: 8. CDR3 length equals 16 residues.

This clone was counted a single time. In nucleotides, the CDR3 is TGTGCCAGCTCACCACTAAAGAACACTGAAGCTTTCTTT. This encodes CASSPLKNTEAFF. The chain combines TRBV18 with TRBJ1-1; D remains unclear. V was cut by 1 base and J by 1 base, with 4 bases left in between. Per the germline V gene, CDR1 is KGHSH and CDR2 is LQKENI. This CDR3 is built from 13 residues.

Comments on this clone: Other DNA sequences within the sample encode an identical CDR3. The CDR3 nucleotides read TGTGCCAGCAGGTCGGGGGGGCGTAATGAGCAGTTCTTC. Its translation is CASRSGGRNEQFF. V is TRBV27 and J is TRBJ2-1; 8 nucleotides align to TRBD2. The V gene's germline CDR1 is MNHEY and CDR2 SMNVEV (reference sequence). The CDR3 runs 13 residues. V lost 6 bases to trimming and J lost 7 bases; unmatched junction nucleotides: 5.

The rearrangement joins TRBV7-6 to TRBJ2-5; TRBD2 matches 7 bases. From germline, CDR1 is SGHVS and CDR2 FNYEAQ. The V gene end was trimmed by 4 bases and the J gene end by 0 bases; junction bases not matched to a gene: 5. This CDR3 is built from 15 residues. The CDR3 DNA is TGTGCCAGCAGCTCCACCGGGACTAACCAAGAGACCCAGTACTTC. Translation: CASSSTGTNQETQYF.

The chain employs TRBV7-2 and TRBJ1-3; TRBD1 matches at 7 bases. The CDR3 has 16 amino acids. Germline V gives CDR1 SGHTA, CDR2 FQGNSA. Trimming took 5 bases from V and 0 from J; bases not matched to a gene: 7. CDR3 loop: CASSPPGTVSGNTIYF. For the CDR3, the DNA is TGTGCCAGCAGCCCACCCGGGACAGTCTCTGGAAACACCATATATTTT.

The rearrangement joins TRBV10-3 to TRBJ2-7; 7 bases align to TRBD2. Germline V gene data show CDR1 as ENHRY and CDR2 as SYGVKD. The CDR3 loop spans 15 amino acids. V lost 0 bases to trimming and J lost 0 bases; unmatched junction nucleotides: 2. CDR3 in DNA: TGTGCCATCAGTGAGTCGGGGACTACCTCCTACGAGCAGTACTTC. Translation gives CAISESGTTSYEQYF.

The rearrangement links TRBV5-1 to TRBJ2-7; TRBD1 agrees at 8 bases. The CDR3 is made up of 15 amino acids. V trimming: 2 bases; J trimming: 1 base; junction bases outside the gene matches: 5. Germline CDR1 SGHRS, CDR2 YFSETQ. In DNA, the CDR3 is TGCGCCAGCAGCTTTTCAGGGGGCCTATCCTACGAGCAGTACTTC. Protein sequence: CASSFSGGLSYEQYF. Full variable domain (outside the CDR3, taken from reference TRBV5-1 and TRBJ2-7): KAGVTQTPRYLIKTRGQQVTLSCSPISGHRSVSWYQQTPGQGLQFLFEYFSETQRNKGNFPGRFSGRQFSNSRSEMNVSTLELGDSALYLCASSFSGGLSYEQYFGPGTRLTVT.

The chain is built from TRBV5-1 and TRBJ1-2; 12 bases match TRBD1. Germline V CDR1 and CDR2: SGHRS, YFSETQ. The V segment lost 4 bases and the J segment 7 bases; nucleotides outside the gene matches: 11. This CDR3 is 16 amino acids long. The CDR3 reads CASSPGQGAPERGYTF. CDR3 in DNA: TGCGCCAGCAGCCCGGGACAGGGGGCTCCAGAACGTGGCTACACCTTC.

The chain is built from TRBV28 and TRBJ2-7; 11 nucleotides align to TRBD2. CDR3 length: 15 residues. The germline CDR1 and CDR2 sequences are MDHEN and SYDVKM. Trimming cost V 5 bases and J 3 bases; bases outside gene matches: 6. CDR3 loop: CASSQPGLAGYEQYF. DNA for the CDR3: TGTGCCAGCAGTCAGCCCGGACTAGCGGGCTACGAGCAGTACTTC.

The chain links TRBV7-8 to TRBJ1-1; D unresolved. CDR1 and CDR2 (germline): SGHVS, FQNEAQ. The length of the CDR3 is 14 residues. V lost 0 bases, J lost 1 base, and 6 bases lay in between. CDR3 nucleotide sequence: TGTGCCAGCAGCTTAGCTCCCAGGAACACTGAAGCTTTCTTT. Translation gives CASSLAPRNTEAFF.

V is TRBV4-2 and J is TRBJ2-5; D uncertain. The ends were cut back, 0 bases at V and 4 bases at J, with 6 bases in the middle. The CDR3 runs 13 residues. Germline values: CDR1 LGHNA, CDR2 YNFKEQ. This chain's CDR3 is CASSQDRRETQYF. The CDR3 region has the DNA TGTGCCAGCAGCCAAGATCGGAGAGAGACCCAGTACTTC.

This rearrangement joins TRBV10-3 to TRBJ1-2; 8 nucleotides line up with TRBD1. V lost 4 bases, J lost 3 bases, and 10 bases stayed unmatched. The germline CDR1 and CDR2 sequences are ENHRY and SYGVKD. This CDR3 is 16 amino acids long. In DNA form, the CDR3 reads TGTGCCATCAGTGGGGGACAGGCCTTGGCTGACTATGGCTACACCTTC. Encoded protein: CAISGGQALADYGYTF.

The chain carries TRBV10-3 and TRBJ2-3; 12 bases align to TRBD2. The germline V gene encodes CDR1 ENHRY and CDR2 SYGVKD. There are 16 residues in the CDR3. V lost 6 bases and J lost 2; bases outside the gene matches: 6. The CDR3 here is CAISLAGGRNTDTQYF. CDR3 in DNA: TGTGCCATCAGCCTAGCGGGGGGGAGAAACACAGATACGCAGTATTTT.

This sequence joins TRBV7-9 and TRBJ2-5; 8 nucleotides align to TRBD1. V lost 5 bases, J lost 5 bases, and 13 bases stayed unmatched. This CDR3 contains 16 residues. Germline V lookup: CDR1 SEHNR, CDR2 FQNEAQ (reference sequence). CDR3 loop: CASSGRQGTLFETQYF. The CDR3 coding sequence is TGTGCCAGCAGCGGTCGACAGGGGACGTTATTTGAGACCCAGTACTTC. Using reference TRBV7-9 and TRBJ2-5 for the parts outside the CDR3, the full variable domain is DTGVSQNPRHKITKRGQNVTFRCDPISEHNRLYWYRQTLGQGPEFLTYFQNEAQLEKSRLLSDRFSAERPKGSFSTLEIQRTEQGDSAMYLCASSGRQGTLFETQYFGPGTRLLVL.

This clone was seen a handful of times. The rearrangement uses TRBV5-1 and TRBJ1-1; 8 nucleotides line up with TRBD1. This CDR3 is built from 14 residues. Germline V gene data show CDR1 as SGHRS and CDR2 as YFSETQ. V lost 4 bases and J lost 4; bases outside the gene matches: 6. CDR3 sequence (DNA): TGCGCCAGCAGCGAAGGGACAGGCGGCACTGAAGCTTTCTTT. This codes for CASSEGTGGTEAFF.

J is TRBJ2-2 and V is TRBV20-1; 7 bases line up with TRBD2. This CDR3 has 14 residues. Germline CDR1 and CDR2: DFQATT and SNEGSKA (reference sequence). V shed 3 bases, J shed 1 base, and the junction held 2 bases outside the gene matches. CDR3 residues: CSASGGGNTGELFF. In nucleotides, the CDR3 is TGCAGTGCTAGTGGCGGGGGGAACACCGGGGAGCTGTTTTTT.

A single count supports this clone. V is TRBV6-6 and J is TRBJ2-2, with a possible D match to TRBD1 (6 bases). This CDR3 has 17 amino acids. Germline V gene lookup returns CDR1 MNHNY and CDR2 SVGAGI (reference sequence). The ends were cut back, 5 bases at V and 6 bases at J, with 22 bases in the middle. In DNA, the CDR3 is TGTGCCAGCAGTCCCCGATGGGCAGGGGCGACCGCCGGGGAGCTGTTTTTT. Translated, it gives CASSPRWAGATAGELFF.

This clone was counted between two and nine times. The CDR3: CASGVASGGYEQYF. CDR3 coding DNA: TGCGCCAGCGGGGTGGCTAGCGGGGGTTACGAGCAGTACTTC. V gene TRBV5-1 combines with J gene TRBJ2-7; 10 nucleotides agree with TRBD2. The CDR3 is 14 residues long. CDR1 is SGHRS and CDR2 is YFSETQ in the germline V gene. V trimming: 7 bases; J trimming: 4 bases; junction bases outside the gene matches: 8.

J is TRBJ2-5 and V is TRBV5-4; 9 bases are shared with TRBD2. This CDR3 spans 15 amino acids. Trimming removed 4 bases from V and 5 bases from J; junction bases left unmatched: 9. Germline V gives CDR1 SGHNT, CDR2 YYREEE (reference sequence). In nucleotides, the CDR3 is TGTGCCAGCAGCCTTAGCGGGGGATCGTTGGAGACCCAGTACTTC. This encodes CASSLSGGSLETQYF.

The CDR3 bases are TGTGCCATCACCCAGGCAGGGGGGTCTGAAGCTTTCTTT. Protein product: CAITQAGGSEAFF. The J gene is TRBJ1-1, the V gene TRBV10-3; TRBD1 aligns across 7 bases. V gave up 7 bases and J gave up 6 bases; unmatched junction bases: 8. The CDR3 is 13 amino acids. Looked up from germline, CDR1 is ENHRY and CDR2 is SYGVKD.

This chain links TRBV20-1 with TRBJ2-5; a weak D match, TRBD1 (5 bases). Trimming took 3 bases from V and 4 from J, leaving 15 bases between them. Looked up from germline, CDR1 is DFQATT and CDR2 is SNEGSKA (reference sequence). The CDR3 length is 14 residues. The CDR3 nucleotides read TGCAGTGCTAGTGATTCAGGGTCGCGAGAGACCCAGTACTTC. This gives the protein CSASDSGSRETQYF.

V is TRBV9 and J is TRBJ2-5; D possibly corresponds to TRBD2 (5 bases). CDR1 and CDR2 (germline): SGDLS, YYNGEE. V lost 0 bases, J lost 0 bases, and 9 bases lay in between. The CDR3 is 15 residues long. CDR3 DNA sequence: TGTGCCAGCAGCGTAGGTCCGGGGAACCAAGAGACCCAGTACTTC. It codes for CASSVGPGNQETQYF.

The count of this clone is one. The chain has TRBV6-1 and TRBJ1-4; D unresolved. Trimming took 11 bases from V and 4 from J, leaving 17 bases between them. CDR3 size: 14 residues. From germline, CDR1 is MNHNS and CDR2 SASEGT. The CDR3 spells CAVSGSAVNEKLFF. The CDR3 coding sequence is TGTGCCGTCAGCGGGTCAGCCGTTAATGAAAAACTGTTTTTT.

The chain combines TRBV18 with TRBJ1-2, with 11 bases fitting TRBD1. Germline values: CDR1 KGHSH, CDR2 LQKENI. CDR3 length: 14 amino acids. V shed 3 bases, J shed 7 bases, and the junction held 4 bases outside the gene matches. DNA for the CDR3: TGTGCCAGCTCACCGGGACAGGGGGGTCTTGGCTACACCTTC. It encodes CASSPGQGGLGYTF.